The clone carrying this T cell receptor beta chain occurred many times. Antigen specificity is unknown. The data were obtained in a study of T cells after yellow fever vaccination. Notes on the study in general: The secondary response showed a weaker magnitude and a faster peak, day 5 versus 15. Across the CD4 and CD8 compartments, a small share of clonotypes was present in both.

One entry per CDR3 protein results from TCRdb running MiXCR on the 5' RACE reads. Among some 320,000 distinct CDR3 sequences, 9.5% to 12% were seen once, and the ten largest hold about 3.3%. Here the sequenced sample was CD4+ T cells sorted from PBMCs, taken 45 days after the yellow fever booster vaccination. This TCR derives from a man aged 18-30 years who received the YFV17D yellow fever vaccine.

The CDR3 sequence: CASSLFGEMNTEAFF. Here the CDR3 DNA reads TGTGCCAGCAGCTTATTTGGGGAGATGAACACTGAAGCTTTCTTT. V and J are TRBV7-3 and TRBJ1-1, with D hard to call. The CDR3 covers 15 residues. Germline V lookup: CDR1 SGHTA, CDR2 FQGTGA. V lost 2 bases, J lost 0 bases, and 10 bases lay in between.